This T cell receptor (beta chain) was sequenced during a study of CD8 T cells in ankylosing spondylitis. With V trimmed by 3 bases and J by 4 bases, 11 bases remained unmatched. Germline V lookup: CDR1 MNHEY, CDR2 SVGEGT. This CDR3 is built from 16 residues. There are many counts of this clonotype. Its antigen is undetermined. Notes on the study in general: The disease-linked clones had a CD8+ phenotype and low blood frequencies. Typical of ankylosing spondylitis blood, it appeared, was a TCR beta motif of eight highly homologous variants. Some motif variants were previously reported in reactive arthritis synovial fluid and blood.

With molecular barcodes, quantitative 5'-RACE was used to make the TCR beta libraries. TCRdb reanalysed the 5' RACE reads using MiXCR and keeps one entry per CDR3 protein. This sample yields 500,000 or so distinct CDR3 sequences, of which approximately 5% are seen a single time; 3% to 4% belongs to the top ten. The TCR was taken from a male donor with ankylosing spondylitis. The chain uses TRBV6-2 or TRBV6-3 and TRBJ1-1; 7 nucleotides agree with TRBD1. Material for sequencing was blood, either unsorted or a sorted T cell fraction (not recorded which). CDR3 nucleotides: TGTGCCAGCAGTTATGAGTCTCCGAACAGGGGCACTGAAGCTTTCTTT. Translated: CASSYESPNRGTEAFF.